This TCR beta chain was recovered during a study of blood T cells in healthy people across ages (dated by TCRdb to between 2014 and 2016). For the wider study: In model experiments, template switching captured about one uniquely barcoded TCR beta cDNA molecule for every two T cells. To track age-related changes in TCR beta repertoire diversity, the study relied on deep sequencing normalized with unique cDNA molecular identifiers. Four age groups were formed from the donors: young (average approximately 17 years), middle-aged (around 41), aged (around 68) and long-lived (less than 85). For two donors (one aged 18 to 29 and one aged 80 or older), the study analyzed two additional independent replicas of 1 million unique cDNA reads from the same blood draw.

The germline V gene provides CDR1 SQVTM and CDR2 ANQGSEA. Including cysteine and phenylalanine, the CDR3 has 13 amino acids. This entry keeps only the CDR3 DNA: 39 bases, framed from base 1. Libraries were built with 5' RACE. Sequencing was performed on an Illumina HiSeq 2500. A second 7 to 11 cycle PCR used a sample-barcoded 5' primer and a J-beta primer mix. Each TCR beta cDNA molecule received a unique molecular identifier from a template-switch 5' adaptor carrying 12 random nucleotides. At least 2.5 million CDR3-containing paired-end reads were obtained from each sample. All of the RNA was converted into first-strand cDNA using the Mint cDNA synthesis kit, with a TRBC-specific oligonucleotide serving as the primer. Following uracil-DNA glycosylase treatment, all cDNA underwent a first 18-cycle PCR with the universal primers M1SS and BC2_uni_R. On the study's bioinformatics: For normalization, 1 million high-quality reads, each with a distinct molecular identifier, were randomly selected from each sample. Instead of being binned into consensus sequences, reads with shared molecular identifiers were discarded. MiTCR, set to a Q25 quality threshold and the strictest error-elimination algorithm, was used for CDR3 identification, clonotype clustering and error correction. A nonparametric unseen species model with Euler transformation was used to estimate a lower bound on total TCR beta diversity. Using fastp trimming at Q25 and MiXCR clonotype assembly, TCRdb reanalyzed the public sequencing data and kept in-frame beta chains. Entries that share a CDR3 protein sequence are merged under the most common genes and DNA. V and J calls and clone size were set by TCRdb, not the authors. The sample has 800,000 to 950,000 distinct CDR3 sequences on record, almost 30% of them singletons. The ten largest clonotypes hold 10% of the sample.

Broader findings and caveats from the paper: As age increased, observed TCR beta diversity per million T cells dropped in a roughly linear way, and a significant reduction was already evident by age 40. Estimates of total diversity based on one million sequenced T cells were regarded as lower bounds and as underestimates. Bulk unsorted PBMC profiling prevented conclusive comparison of naive and antigen-experienced compartments. Because the CMV infection status of the donors was unknown, age-related changes in expanded clonotypes may potentially have been confounded. Observed TCR beta diversity correlated strongly with the percentage of naive T cells measured by flow cytometry. Compared with the aged group, the long-lived group had more naive CD4+ T cells, fewer expanded clones and increased TCR diversity, a pattern suggesting age selection.

This clonotype was counted a few times. Its specific antigen is unknown. There are no base qualities to consult, and no much larger clone falls within one base. Systemically healthy Caucasian individuals from Russia, roughly 40 in total and aged about 6 to 95 years, were included as donors. Each donor gave ten milliliters of peripheral blood, drawn into EDTA-treated Vacutainer tubes. Ficoll-Paque density-gradient centrifugation was used to isolate PBMCs, with at least 6 million per sample. Trizol reagent was used to extract total RNA from PBMCs, with at least 6 micrograms per sample. Naive CD45RAhigh/CD27high T cell percentages were measured by flow cytometry on a PBMC aliquot from every donor. This same sample was also taken into another study, of T cells of mothers and their children. Drawing on the second study: Nine systemically healthy Caucasian individuals, comprising three mothers and their six children, were included as donors. cDNA synthesis consumed the entire amount of extracted RNA, loaded at approximately 1.6 ug RNA in each 15 ul reaction. In the second PCR, the M1S primer introduced both the sample barcodes and 2-4 random nucleotides. More than 9 million TCR beta CDR3 reads were obtained from each mother, and about 3 million reads were obtained from each child. TCR recombination output is similarly shaped by thymic selection in related and unrelated pairs, with a minor effect exerted by inherited differences. Normalized repertoire overlap in related mother-child pairs was always slightly higher than in unrelated mother-child pairs, but the difference was never significant. No persistent microchimeric T cell clones were detected, at a sensitivity of 80 to 100 clones per million clonotypes. To look for features that set related mother-child pairs apart from unrelated individuals, the researchers ran deep NGS to compare the TCR beta repertoires of mothers and children. The mean age was roughly 40 +/- 4 years for the mothers and about 12 +/- 4 years for the children. Libraries were sequenced on Illumina HiSeq 2000 with 100+100 nt paired-end reads after adapter ligation with NEBNext reagents. To prevent cross-contamination, the mother and child libraries were prepared a month apart and were sequenced in separate runs. For each donor, between 500,000 and 2,000,000 distinct TCR beta clonotypes were identified. Naive TCR beta clonotypes were estimated from low-frequency clonotypes matched to each donor's FACS-determined naive share, without sorting.

The sequence was obtained from a woman aged 40 to 49 in good health. The material sequenced was blood. The chain uses TRBV29-1 and TRBJ2-4; the best D guess is TRBD1, with 5 bases matching. The DNA matches TRBJ2-7 better at its end, which makes the J call doubtful. The CDR3 region reads CSVAGLSFNEQYF. The sequenced DNA: TGCAGCGTGGCAGGGCTATCTTTTAACGAGCAGTACTTC.